This is a list of T cell receptor beta chains from one sample in a study of CD8 T cells in ankylosing spondylitis. MiXCR was run by TCRdb on the 5' RACE reads, yielding one entry per CDR3 protein. The repertoire includes about 220,000 distinct CDR3 sequences, 6% to 8.5% of them detected once, and around 14% sits in the top ten. Sequenced sample: blood, either unsorted or a sorted T cell fraction (not recorded which). The origin of the receptors is a male donor with ankylosing spondylitis. Each CDR3 is given with its conserved first and last residue. The D gene is left open where the match is weak. For some rows the clone size is stated as once, few or many, or as a class when expanded; others skip it.

TRBD2 TRBJ2-1 TRBV12-3/TRBV12-4 many CASSPGTSLRNEQFF TGTGCCAGCAGTCCCGGGACTAGCTTGAGGAATGAGCAGTTCTTC
TRBD1 TRBJ2-7 TRBV4-3 many CASSPSEATGIVEQYF TGCGCCAGCAGCCCATCAGAGGCGACAGGGATCGTCGAGCAGTACTTC
TRBD2 TRBJ2-3 TRBV5-1 many CASSLELAGVTDTQYF TGCGCCAGCAGCTTGGAGTTAGCGGGCGTAACAGATACGCAGTATTTT
- TRBJ1-1 TRBV7-9 - CASGDGYTEAFF TGTGCCAGCGGGGATGGGTACACTGAAGCTTTCTTT
- TRBJ2-2 TRBV7-9 - CAINWGARNTGELFF TGTGCCATTAATTGGGGGGCGCGGAACACCGGGGAGCTGTTTTTT
- TRBJ2-5 TRBV27 many CASRTGTAQETQYF TGTGCCAGCAGAACCGGGACCGCCCAAGAGACCCAGTACTTC
- TRBJ2-7 TRBV4-1 - CASSQDRTAYEQYF TGCGCCAGCAGCCAAGATCGAACCGCTTACGAGCAGTACTTC
TRBD2 TRBJ2-1 TRBV29-1 many CSVDSVAGGTYNEQFF TGCAGCGTTGATTCGGTAGCGGGAGGAACCTACAATGAGCAGTTCTTC
- TRBJ1-4 TRBV4-2 many CASSQDRGGGEKLFF TGTGCCAGCAGCCAAGATCGTGGAGGGGGTGAAAAACTGTTTTTT
TRBD1 TRBJ2-7 TRBV27 many CASTGTGREQYF TGTGCCAGCACCGGGACAGGGCGAGAGCAGTACTTC
TRBD2 TRBJ2-5 TRBV4-1 many CASSQVGGRTATQYF TGCGCCAGCAGCCAAGTGGGCGGGAGAACTGCGACCCAGTACTTC
TRBD2 TRBJ2-7 TRBV19 many CASSIATGGFEQYF TGTGCCAGTAGTATCGCTACGGGAGGCTTCGAGCAGTACTTC
- TRBJ1-2 TRBV20-1 - CSAKDSYGYTF TGCAGTGCCAAGGACAGCTATGGCTACACCTTC
- TRBJ2-5 TRBV6-6 many CASSLSGEGGETQYF TGTGCCAGCAGCCTCTCTGGCGAGGGGGGAGAGACCCAGTACTTC